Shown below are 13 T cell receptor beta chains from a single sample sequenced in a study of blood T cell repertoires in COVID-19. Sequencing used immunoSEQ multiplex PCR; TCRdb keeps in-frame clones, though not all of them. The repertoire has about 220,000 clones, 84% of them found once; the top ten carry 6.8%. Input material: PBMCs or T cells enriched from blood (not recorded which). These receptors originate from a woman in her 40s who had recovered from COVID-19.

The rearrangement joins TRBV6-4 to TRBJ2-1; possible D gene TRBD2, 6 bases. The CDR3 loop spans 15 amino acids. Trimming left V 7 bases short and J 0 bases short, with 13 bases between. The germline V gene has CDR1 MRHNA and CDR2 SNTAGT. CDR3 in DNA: TGTGCCAGCACGGGGGACTCAGGCTCCTACAATGAGCAGTTCTTC. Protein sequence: CASTGDSGSYNEQFF.

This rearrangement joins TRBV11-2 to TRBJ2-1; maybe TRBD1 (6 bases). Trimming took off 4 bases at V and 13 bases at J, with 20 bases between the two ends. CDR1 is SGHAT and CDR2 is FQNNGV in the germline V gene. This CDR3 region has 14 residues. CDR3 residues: CASSSYQTGRRQFF. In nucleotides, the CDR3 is TGTGCCAGCAGCTCGTACCAGACAGGTCGACGTCAGTTCTTC. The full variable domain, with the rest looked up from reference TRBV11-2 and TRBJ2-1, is EAGVAQSPRYKIIEKRQSVAFWCNPISGHATLYWYQQILGQGPKLLIQFQNNGVVDDSQLPKDRFSAERLKGVDSTLKIQPAKLEDSAVYLCASSSYQTGRRQFFGPGTRLTVL.

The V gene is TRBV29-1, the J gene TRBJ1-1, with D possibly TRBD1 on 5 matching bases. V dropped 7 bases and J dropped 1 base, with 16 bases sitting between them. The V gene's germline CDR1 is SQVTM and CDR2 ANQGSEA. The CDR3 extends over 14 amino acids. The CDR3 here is CSAVGDSKNTEAFF. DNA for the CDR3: TGCAGCGCCGTCGGAGACAGCAAGAACACTGAAGCTTTCTTT. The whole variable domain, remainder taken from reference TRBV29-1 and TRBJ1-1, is SAVISQKPSRDICQRGTSLTIQCQVDSQVTMMFWYRQQPGQSLTLIATANQGSEATYESGFVIDKFPISRPNLTFSTLTVSNMSPEDSSIYLCSAVGDSKNTEAFFGQGTRLTVV.

Here the CDR3 reads CATGLGLLDGYTF. In nucleotides, the CDR3 is TGTGCCACCGGCTTGGGACTTTTGGATGGCTACACCTTC. The rearrangement joins TRBV24-1 to TRBJ1-2; D is perhaps TRBD1 (5 bases). Deletions cut 9 bases from V and 6 bases from J, with 16 bases between. Germline loops: CDR1 KGHDR, CDR2 SFDVKD. CDR3 length: 13 residues.

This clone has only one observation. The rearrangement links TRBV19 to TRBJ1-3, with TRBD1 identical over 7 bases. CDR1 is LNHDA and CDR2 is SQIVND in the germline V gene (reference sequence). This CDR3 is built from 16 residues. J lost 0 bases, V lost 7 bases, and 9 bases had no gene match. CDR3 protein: CASTPRDSPSGNTIYF. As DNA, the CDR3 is TGTGCCAGTACCCCCCGGGACAGCCCCTCTGGAAACACCATATATTTT.

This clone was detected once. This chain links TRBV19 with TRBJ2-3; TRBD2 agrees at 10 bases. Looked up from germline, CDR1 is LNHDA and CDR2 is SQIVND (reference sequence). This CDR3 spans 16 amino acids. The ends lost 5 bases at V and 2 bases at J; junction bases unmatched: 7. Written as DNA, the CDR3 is TGTGCCAGTAGTGGTAGCGGGAGGCACTACACAGATACGCAGTATTTT. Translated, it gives CASSGSGRHYTDTQYF.

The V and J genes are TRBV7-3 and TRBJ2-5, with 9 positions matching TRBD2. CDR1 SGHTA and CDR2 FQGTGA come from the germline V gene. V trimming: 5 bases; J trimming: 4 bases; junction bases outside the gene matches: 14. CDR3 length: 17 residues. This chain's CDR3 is CASSQGYSGSGGETQYF. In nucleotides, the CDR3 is TGTGCCAGCAGCCAAGGGTATAGCGGGAGTGGAGGAGAGACCCAGTACTTC.

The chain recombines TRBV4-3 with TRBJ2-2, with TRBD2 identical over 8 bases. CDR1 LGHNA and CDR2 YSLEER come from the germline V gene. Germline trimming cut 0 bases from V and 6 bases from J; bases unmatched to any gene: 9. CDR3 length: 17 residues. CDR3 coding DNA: TGCGCCAGCAGCCAAGATAGTGAGTCGGGAGGGGCCGGGGAGCTGTTTTTT. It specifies CASSQDSESGGAGELFF.

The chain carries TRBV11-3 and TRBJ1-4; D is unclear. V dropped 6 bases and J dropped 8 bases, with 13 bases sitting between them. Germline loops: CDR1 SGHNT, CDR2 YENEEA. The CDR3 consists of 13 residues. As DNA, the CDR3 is TGTGCCAGCAGGACCGGGCCGGGAGAAAAACTGTTTTTT. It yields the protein CASRTGPGEKLFF.

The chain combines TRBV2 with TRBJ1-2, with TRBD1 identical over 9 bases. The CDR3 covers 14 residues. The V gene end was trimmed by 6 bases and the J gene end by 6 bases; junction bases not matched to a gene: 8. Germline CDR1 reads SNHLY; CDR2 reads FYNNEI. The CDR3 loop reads CASRASDRGNGYTF. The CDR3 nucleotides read TGTGCCAGCAGAGCATCGGACAGGGGAAATGGCTACACCTTC.

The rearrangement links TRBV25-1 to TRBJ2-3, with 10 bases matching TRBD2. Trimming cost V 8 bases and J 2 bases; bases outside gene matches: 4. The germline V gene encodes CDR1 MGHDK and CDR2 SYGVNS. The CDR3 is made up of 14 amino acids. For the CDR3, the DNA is TGTGCCAGCGGCACTAGCGGGATCACAGATACGCAGTATTTT. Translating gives CASGTSGITDTQYF.

This chain's CDR3 is CANGGLAGGDTQYF. The CDR3 nucleotides read TGTGCCAACGGGGGGCTAGCGGGTGGAGATACGCAGTATTTT. The chain links TRBV6-5 to TRBJ2-3, with 8 bases aligning to TRBD2. The length of the CDR3 is 14 residues. Trimming removed 10 bases from V and 5 bases from J; junction bases left unmatched: 11. Germline V gene lookup returns CDR1 MNHEY and CDR2 SVGAGI.

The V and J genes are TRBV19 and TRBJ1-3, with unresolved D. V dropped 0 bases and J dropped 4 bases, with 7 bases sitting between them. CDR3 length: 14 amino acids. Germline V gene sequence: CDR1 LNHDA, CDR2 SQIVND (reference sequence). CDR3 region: CASSIDHSGNTIYF. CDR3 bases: TGTGCCAGTAGTATAGATCATTCCGGAAACACCATATATTTT.